A selection of T cell receptor beta chains follows, all from one sample in a study of OX40 agonist ivuxolimab in advanced cancers. Libraries were prepared by immunoSEQ multiplex PCR; TCRdb keeps only in-frame clonotypes and omits some of them. The profile covers some 71,000 clones, with roughly 89% appearing a single time and around 2.8% taken by the ten largest. This sample comprised CD4+ or CD8+ T cells sorted from blood, obtained in a trial of the OX40 agonist ivuxolimab. Receptors originate from an adult with an advanced solid tumor such as melanoma, head and neck, liver or kidney cancer. CDR3s include the opening cysteine and the closing phenylalanine or tryptophan. D genes are given only for firm matches. Not every row has a clone size; where given, it reads once, few, many or a size class.

CDR3 length	clone size	D gene	J gene	V gene	CDR3 protein	CDR3 DNA
16	.	TRBD1	TRBJ2-1	TRBV4-1	CASSQDVETGENEQFF	TGCGCCAGCAGCCAAGATGTAGAGACAGGGGAGAATGAGCAGTTCTTC
14	.	TRBD1	TRBJ2-7	TRBV30	CAWSVGTGTYEQYF	TGTGCCTGGAGTGTAGGGACAGGGACCTACGAGCAGTACTTC
13	.	.	TRBJ1-2	TRBV4-2	CASSQELAYGYTF	TGTGCCAGCAGCCAAGAACTGGCTTATGGCTACACCTTC
17	.	TRBD1	TRBJ1-4	TRBV9	CASSVGSTGGVGEKLFF	TGTGCCAGCAGCGTAGGGAGTACAGGGGGAGTAGGAGAAAAACTGTTTTTT
15	few	TRBD1	TRBJ2-1	TRBV6-1	CASSEAGDRVNEQFF	TGTGCCAGCAGTGAAGCGGGGGACAGGGTCAATGAGCAGTTCTTC
13	.	TRBD1	TRBJ1-1	TRBV6-5	CATVQGAWGEAFF	TGTGCCACCGTTCAGGGGGCTTGGGGTGAAGCTTTCTTT
14	.	.	TRBJ2-2	TRBV11-3	CASSLGGGTGELFF	TGTGCCAGCAGCTTAGGAGGGGGCACCGGGGAGCTGTTTTTT
13	once	.	TRBJ2-1	TRBV7-3	CASSLGTHNEQFF	TGTGCCAGCAGCTTAGGGACTCACAATGAGCAGTTCTTC
13	.	.	TRBJ2-3	TRBV9	CASSARDTDTQYF	TGTGCCAGCAGCGCCCGGGACACAGATACGCAGTATTTT
15	few	.	TRBJ1-5	TRBV30	CAWSVSSNSNQPQHF	TGTGCCTGGAGTGTGAGTTCGAATAGCAATCAGCCCCAGCATTTT
13	.	.	TRBJ1-5	TRBV7-2	CASSLGWDQPQHF	TGTGCCAGCAGCTTAGGTTGGGATCAGCCCCAGCATTTT
12	.	.	TRBJ2-1	TRBV6-6	CASSPGSHEQFF	TGTGCCAGCAGTCCCGGGTCCCATGAGCAGTTCTTC
14	.	.	TRBJ2-1	TRBV7-3	CASSSIANYNEQFF	TGTGCCAGCAGCTCTATAGCGAACTACAATGAGCAGTTCTTC
15	.	.	TRBJ2-1	TRBV7-3	CASSPIGGGYNEQFF	TGTGCCAGCAGCCCAATAGGCGGAGGCTACAATGAGCAGTTCTTC
14	.	.	TRBJ2-1	TRBV6-6	CASSHGTNYNEQFF	TGTGCCAGCAGTCACGGTACCAACTACAATGAGCAGTTCTTC
16	.	.	TRBJ2-2	TRBV5-5	CASSLETSRNTGELFF	TGTGCCAGCAGCTTGGAAACTAGCAGGAACACCGGGGAGCTGTTTTTT
15	.	.	TRBJ2-7	TRBV5-4	CASSKGGGFLYEQYF	TGTGCCAGCAGCAAGGGGGGGGGCTTTCTCTACGAGCAGTACTTC
15	once	TRBD1	TRBJ2-3	TRBV9	CASSLRTGYTDTQYF	TGTGCCAGCAGCCTACGGACAGGGTACACAGATACGCAGTATTTT
18	.	.	TRBJ2-5	TRBV7-8	CASSPSVSGGLYQETQYF	TGTGCCAGCAGCCCCAGCGTATCGGGGGGCCTGTACCAAGAGACCCAGTACTTC
16	.	.	TRBJ2-7	TRBV27	CASSSRTVPLSYEQYF	TGTGCCAGCAGTTCGAGGACAGTTCCCTTATCCTACGAGCAGTACTTC
13	once	TRBD2	TRBJ2-7	TRBV6-1	CASSSWGGEEQYF	TGTGCCAGCAGTTCTTGGGGAGGGGAGGAGCAGTACTTC
15	few	.	TRBJ2-1	TRBV11-2	CASSSKLSSYNEQFF	TGTGCCAGCAGCTCTAAGCTCAGCTCCTACAATGAGCAGTTCTTC
16	.	TRBD1	TRBJ2-7	TRBV10-1	CASSYPGTAFDYEQYF	TGCGCCAGCAGTTACCCAGGGACAGCCTTTGATTACGAGCAGTACTTC
14	.	TRBD2	TRBJ2-3	TRBV9	CASNLAGGPDTQYF	TGTGCCAGCAACCTAGCGGGGGGGCCGGATACGCAGTATTTT
16	.	.	TRBJ1-6	TRBV15	CATSRAPAQGNSPLHF	TGTGCCACCAGCAGAGCCCCCGCGCAGGGTAACTCACCCCTCCACTTT
14	.	TRBD1	TRBJ1-2	TRBV30	CAWSAGTGNYGYTF	TGTGCCTGGAGTGCCGGGACAGGCAACTATGGCTACACCTTC
15	once	TRBD1	TRBJ1-3	TRBV6-1	CASSETGVAGNTIYF	TGTGCCAGCAGTGAAACAGGGGTTGCGGGAAACACCATATATTTT
17	.	.	TRBJ1-2	TRBV7-9	CASSLALGQNSNYGYTF	TGTGCCAGCAGCTTAGCCCTCGGACAGAATTCTAACTATGGCTACACCTTC
16	.	.	TRBJ1-1	TRBV5-1	CASSLLGQREGTEAFF	TGCGCCAGCAGCTTGCTGGGCCAAAGAGAGGGCACTGAAGCTTTCTTT
17	.	TRBD1	TRBJ1-3	TRBV19	CASSINRGHGSGNTIYF	TGTGCCAGTAGTATTAACAGGGGCCATGGCTCTGGAAACACCATATATTTT
16	.	.	TRBJ1-3	TRBV19	CASSARLGDVGNTIYF	TGTGCCAGTAGTGCGCGTCTAGGGGACGTCGGAAACACCATATATTTT
16	.	TRBD1	TRBJ2-7	TRBV5-1	CASSLARAGGSYEQYF	TGCGCCAGCAGCTTGGCTCGGGCAGGGGGATCCTACGAGCAGTACTTC
14	.	.	TRBJ1-1	TRBV5-1	CASSWDGGGTEAFF	TGCGCCAGCAGCTGGGACGGCGGGGGCACTGAAGCTTTCTTT
15	.	TRBD1	TRBJ2-5	TRBV2	CASSVGQGLGETQYF	TGTGCCAGCAGCGTCGGACAGGGGCTGGGGGAGACCCAGTACTTC
13	.	TRBD1	TRBJ1-6	TRBV30	CAWTDRAGSPLHF	TGTGCCTGGACAGACAGGGCGGGCTCACCCCTCCACTTT
15	.	.	TRBJ2-3	TRBV27	CASNNRGYSTDTQYF	TGTGCCAGCAATAATAGGGGTTACAGCACAGATACGCAGTATTTT
12	.	.	TRBJ2-7	TRBV6-5	CASSVRASKQYF	TGTGCCAGCAGTGTCAGGGCTTCCAAGCAGTACTTC
16	.	TRBD2	TRBJ2-2	TRBV5-4	CASSPGTSGGTGELFF	TGTGCCAGCAGTCCAGGGACTAGCGGGGGCACCGGGGAGCTGTTTTTT
16	.	TRBD1	TRBJ1-5	TRBV28	CASSSPGQGFHQPQHF	TGTGCCAGCAGTTCCCCGGGACAGGGGTTCCATCAGCCCCAGCATTTT
14	few	.	TRBJ2-1	TRBV30	CAWSVPLFVDEQFF	TGTGCCTGGAGTGTACCTCTCTTCGTCGATGAGCAGTTCTTC
14	once	.	TRBJ2-6	TRBV19	CASSGGPGANVLTF	TGTGCCAGTAGTGGAGGGCCCGGGGCCAACGTCCTGACTTTC
14	.	.	TRBJ1-1	TRBV5-4	CASSEQGLETEAFF	TGTGCCAGCAGCGAGCAGGGATTGGAGACTGAAGCTTTCTTT
16	.	.	TRBJ2-3	TRBV7-3	CASSLRGVLSTDTQYF	TGTGCCAGCAGCTTACGAGGTGTTTTAAGCACAGATACGCAGTATTTT
17	.	.	TRBJ2-3	TRBV7-9	CASSLSLPPQWTDTQYF	TGTGCCAGCAGCTTAAGTCTGCCTCCACAGTGGACAGATACGCAGTATTTT
15	.	.	TRBJ2-7	TRBV19	CASLQRGGHPYEQYF	TGTGCCAGTTTACAAAGAGGGGGACACCCATACGAGCAGTACTTC
18	.	TRBD2	TRBJ2-7	TRBV28	CASSSTVRGTSGSYEQYF	TGTGCCAGCAGCTCAACTGTGAGAGGGACTAGCGGCTCCTACGAGCAGTACTTC
15	.	.	TRBJ2-7	TRBV5-1	CASSLEEVARAEQYF	TGCGCCAGCAGCTTGGAAGAGGTGGCTAGGGCCGAGCAGTACTTC
16	.	TRBD1	TRBJ1-4	TRBV15	CATSRGSTGADEKLFF	TGTGCCACCAGCAGAGGTTCGACAGGGGCGGATGAAAAACTGTTTTTT
13	.	.	TRBJ1-5	TRBV5-1	CASSLALNQPQHF	TGCGCCAGCAGCTTGGCACTCAATCAGCCCCAGCATTTT
14	.	.	TRBJ2-1	TRBV5-1	CASSSITDIDEQFF	TGCGCCAGCAGCTCGATCACGGACATAGATGAGCAGTTCTTC
15	.	TRBD1	TRBJ1-2	TRBV5-6	CASRPAGQGIYGYTF	TGTGCCAGCAGGCCTGCGGGACAGGGTATCTACGGCTACACCTTC
13	.	.	TRBJ1-2	TRBV7-3	CASSPTGSYGYTF	TGTGCCAGCAGCCCCACGGGGAGCTATGGCTACACCTTC
13	.	.	TRBJ2-7	TRBV6-1	CASSGGRSNEQYF	TGTGCCAGCAGTGGGGGCAGGTCCAACGAGCAGTACTTC
13	.	.	TRBJ1-1	TRBV11-3	CASSLGTDTEAFF	TGTGCCAGCAGCTTAGGAACGGACACTGAAGCTTTCTTT
14	.	.	TRBJ2-1	TRBV18	CASSQSTGYNEQFF	TGTGCCAGCTCACAGAGCACAGGATACAATGAGCAGTTCTTC
14	.	.	TRBJ1-2	TRBV28	CASSFNGQSYGYTF	TGTGCCAGCAGTTTCAACGGACAGTCCTATGGCTACACCTTC
17	.	TRBD1	TRBJ2-2	TRBV5-6	CASSPRTGMINTGELFF	TGTGCCAGCAGCCCCCGGACAGGCATGATTAACACCGGGGAGCTGTTTTTT
16	.	TRBD2	TRBJ2-3	TRBV30	CAWSLETSGGQDTQYF	TGTGCCTGGAGTTTAGAAACTAGCGGGGGGCAGGATACGCAGTATTTT